The next 7 T cell receptor beta chains were all read from a single sample in a study of T cell changes during pregnancy in multiple sclerosis. Profiling relied on immunoSEQ multiplex PCR, and the TCRdb table lists in-frame clones only, not all of them. The sample carries around 99,000 clones, 85% to 95% recorded once. The material sequenced was peripheral blood, taken in the third trimester of pregnancy. These receptors originate from a female donor in good health, enrolled as a control in a pregnancy study.

The rearrangement links TRBV11-3 to TRBJ2-2; D may be TRBD2 (6 bases). V gave up 5 bases and J gave up 5 bases, with 15 bases separating them. The CDR3 contains 15 residues. CDR1 and CDR2 from the germline V gene are SGHNT and YENEEA. The CDR3 region is CASSNPRLATGELFF. The CDR3, as DNA: TGTGCCAGCAGCAACCCAAGGCTAGCGACCGGGGAGCTGTTTTTT.

The rearrangement links TRBV29-1 to TRBJ1-2; D unresolved. The CDR3 is 13 residues long. Germline V gene lookup returns CDR1 SQVTM and CDR2 ANQGSEA. Trimming shortened V by 3 bases and J by 5 bases, and 13 bases separated the two germline ends. CDR3 residues: CSVDRTSPYGYTF. Written as DNA, the CDR3 is TGCAGCGTTGACAGGACTTCCCCTTATGGCTACACCTTC.

This chain connects TRBV7-2 to TRBJ2-4; tentative D call: TRBD2 (6 bases). This CDR3 spans 16 amino acids. CDR1 and CDR2 (germline): SGHTA, FQGNSA. V was trimmed by 3 bases and J by 0 bases, leaving 12 bases between them. CDR3 DNA: TGTGCCAGCAGCTTTACGGGGGACCTAGCCAAAAACATTCAGTACTTC. Translated: CASSFTGDLAKNIQYF.

The gene calls are TRBV18 and TRBJ1-5; TRBD1 might be the D (5 bases). CDR3 length: 14 residues. With 5 bases removed from V and 0 bases from J, the gap between germline ends came to 8 bases. The germline V gene encodes CDR1 KGHSH and CDR2 LQKENI. The CDR3, as DNA: TGTGCCAGCTCAGCAGGGAATAGCAATCAGCCCCAGCATTTT. It yields the protein CASSAGNSNQPQHF. The full variable domain, with the rest looked up from reference TRBV18 and TRBJ1-5, is NAGVMQNPRHLVRRRGQEARLRCSPMKGHSHVYWYRQLPEEGLKFMVYLQKENIIDESGMPKERFSAEFPKEGPSILRIQQVVRGDSAAYFCASSAGNSNQPQHFGDGTRLSIL.

The chain uses TRBV11-2 and TRBJ1-4, with 9 bases that match TRBD1. Germline CDR1 reads SGHAT; CDR2 reads FQNNGV. V lost 4 bases to trimming and J lost 5 bases; unmatched junction nucleotides: 5. This CDR3 spans 15 amino acids. CDR3 sequence reads: CASSSGTGPNEKLFF. CDR3 DNA sequence: TGTGCCAGCAGCTCCGGGACAGGGCCAAATGAAAAACTGTTTTTT.

The chain has TRBV6-1 and TRBJ2-1; D is uncertain. The CDR3 has 14 residues. The V gene's germline CDR1 is MNHNS and CDR2 SASEGT. V shed 3 bases and J shed 0 bases, with 6 bases lying between them. The CDR3 reads CASSESSSYNEQFF. For the CDR3, the DNA is TGTGCCAGCAGTGAGAGTAGCTCCTACAATGAGCAGTTCTTC.

The rearrangement joins TRBV27 to TRBJ1-2, with 9 bases fitting TRBD1. Germline values: CDR1 MNHEY, CDR2 SMNVEV (reference sequence). J was trimmed by 4 bases and V by 4 bases; bases with no gene match: 4. CDR3 length equals 14 residues. The CDR3 DNA reads TGTGCCAGCAGTTCAAAGGACAGGGGCTATGGCTACACCTTC. It is translated as CASSSKDRGYGYTF.